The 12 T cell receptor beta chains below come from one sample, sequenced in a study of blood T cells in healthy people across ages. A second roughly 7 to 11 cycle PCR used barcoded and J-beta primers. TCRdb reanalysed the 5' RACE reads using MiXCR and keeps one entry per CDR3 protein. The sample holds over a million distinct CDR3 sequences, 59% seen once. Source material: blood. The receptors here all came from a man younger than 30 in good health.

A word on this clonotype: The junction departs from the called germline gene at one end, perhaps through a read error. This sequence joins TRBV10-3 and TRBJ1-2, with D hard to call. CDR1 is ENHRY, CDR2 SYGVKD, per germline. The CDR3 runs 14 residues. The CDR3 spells CAVSESGVSDGYTF. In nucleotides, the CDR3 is TGTGCCGTCAGTGAGTCTGGGGTTTCGGATGGCTACACCTTC.

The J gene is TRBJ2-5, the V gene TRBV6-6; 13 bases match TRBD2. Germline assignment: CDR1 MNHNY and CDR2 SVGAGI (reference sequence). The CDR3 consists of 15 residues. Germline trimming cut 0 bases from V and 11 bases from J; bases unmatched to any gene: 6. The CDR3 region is CASSYSRTSGGEQYF. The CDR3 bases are TGTGCCAGCAGTTACTCTAGGACTAGCGGGGGTGAGCAGTACTTC.

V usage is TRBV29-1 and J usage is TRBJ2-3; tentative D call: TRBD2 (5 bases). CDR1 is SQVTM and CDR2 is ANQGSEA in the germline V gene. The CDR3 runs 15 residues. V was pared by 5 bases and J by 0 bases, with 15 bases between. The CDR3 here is CSVNDRGISTDTQYF. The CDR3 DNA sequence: TGCAGCGTTAACGACCGGGGAATAAGCACAGATACGCAGTATTTT.

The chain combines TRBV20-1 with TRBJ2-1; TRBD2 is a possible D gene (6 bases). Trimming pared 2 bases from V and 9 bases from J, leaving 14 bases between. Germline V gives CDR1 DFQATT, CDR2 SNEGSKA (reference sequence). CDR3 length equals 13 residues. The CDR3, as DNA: TGCAGTGCTAGACTGGGGGGAGTTAGTGAGCAGTTCTTC. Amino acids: CSARLGGVSEQFF.

CDR3 residues: CASSGQWETQYF. DNA for the CDR3: TGTGCCAGCAGCGGTCAATGGGAGACCCAGTACTTC. This chain connects TRBV9 to TRBJ2-7; no definite D call. Matching the DNA end better, TRBJ2-5 makes the J call doubtful. The CDR3 is 12 residues long. Germline V gives CDR1 SGDLS, CDR2 YYNGEE.

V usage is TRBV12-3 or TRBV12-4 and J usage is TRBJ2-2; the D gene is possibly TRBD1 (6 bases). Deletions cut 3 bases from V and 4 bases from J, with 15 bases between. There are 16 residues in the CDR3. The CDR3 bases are TGTGCCAGCAGTTTGGCGCTAGGGGGTACCACCGGGGAGCTGTTTTTT. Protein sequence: CASSLALGGTTGELFF.

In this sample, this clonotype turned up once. The CDR3 nucleotides read TGTGCCAGCAGCTTAGGACAGTGGGACGGTAATGAGCAGTTCTTC. Its protein product is CASSLGQWDGNEQFF. V gene TRBV7-2 combines with J gene TRBJ2-1; possibly TRBD1 or TRBD2 for D (5 bases each). Germline V CDR1 and CDR2: SGHTA, FQGNSA. CDR3 length: 15 residues. V was clipped by 1 base and J by 7 bases, with 14 bases between them. Filled out from reference TRBV7-2 and TRBJ2-1, the complete variable domain reads GAGVSQSPSNKVTEKGKDVELRCDPISGHTALYWYRQSLGQGLEFLIYFQGNSAPDKSGLPSDRFSAERTGGSVSTLTIQRTQQEDSAVYLCASSLGQWDGNEQFFGPGTRLTVL.

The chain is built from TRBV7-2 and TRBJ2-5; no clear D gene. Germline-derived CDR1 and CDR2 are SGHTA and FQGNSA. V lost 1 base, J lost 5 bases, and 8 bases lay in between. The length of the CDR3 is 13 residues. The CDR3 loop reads CASSLVRWETQYF. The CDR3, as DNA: TGTGCCAGCAGCTTAGTTAGATGGGAGACCCAGTACTTC.

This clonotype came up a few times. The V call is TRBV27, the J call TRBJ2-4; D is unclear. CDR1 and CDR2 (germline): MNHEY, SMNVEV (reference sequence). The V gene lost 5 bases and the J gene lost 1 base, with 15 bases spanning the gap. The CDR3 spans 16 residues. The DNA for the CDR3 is TGTGCCAGCAGTCCTCAACAGAGCCTGGCCAAAAACATTCAGTACTTC. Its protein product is CASSPQQSLAKNIQYF.

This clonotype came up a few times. In DNA form, the CDR3 reads TGCAGCGTTGTAACGGGACAGATCGGCGGCTACACCTTC. Translated, it gives CSVVTGQIGGYTF. J is TRBJ1-2 and V is TRBV29-1; 7 bases are a match to TRBD1. V trimming: 4 bases; J trimming: 8 bases; junction bases outside the gene matches: 10. From germline, CDR1 is SQVTM and CDR2 ANQGSEA. The CDR3 is made up of 13 amino acids.

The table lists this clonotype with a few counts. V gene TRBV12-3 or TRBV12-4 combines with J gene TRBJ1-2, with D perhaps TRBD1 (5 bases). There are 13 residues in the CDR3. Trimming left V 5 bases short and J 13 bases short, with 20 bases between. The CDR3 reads CASSLGDRRRLTF. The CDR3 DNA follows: TGTGCCAGCAGTCTCGGGGACCGGCGCCGGCTCACCTTC.

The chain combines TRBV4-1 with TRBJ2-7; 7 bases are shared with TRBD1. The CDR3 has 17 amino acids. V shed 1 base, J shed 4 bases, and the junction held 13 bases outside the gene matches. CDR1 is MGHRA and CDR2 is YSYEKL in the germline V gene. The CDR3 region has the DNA TGCGCCAGCAGCCAAGTGTATGCGACAGGGAGTCCATACGAGCAGTACTTC. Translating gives CASSQVYATGSPYEQYF.